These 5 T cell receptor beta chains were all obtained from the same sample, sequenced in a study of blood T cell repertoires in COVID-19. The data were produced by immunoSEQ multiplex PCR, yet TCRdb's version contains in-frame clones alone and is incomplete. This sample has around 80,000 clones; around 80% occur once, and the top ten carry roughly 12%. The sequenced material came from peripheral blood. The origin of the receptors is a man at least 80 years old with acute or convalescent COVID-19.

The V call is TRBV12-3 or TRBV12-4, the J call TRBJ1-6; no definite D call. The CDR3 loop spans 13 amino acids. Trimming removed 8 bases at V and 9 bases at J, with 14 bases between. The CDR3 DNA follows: TGTGCCAGCTCCGGGTCTAGGAGTTCACCCCTCCACTTT. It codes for CASSGSRSSPLHF.

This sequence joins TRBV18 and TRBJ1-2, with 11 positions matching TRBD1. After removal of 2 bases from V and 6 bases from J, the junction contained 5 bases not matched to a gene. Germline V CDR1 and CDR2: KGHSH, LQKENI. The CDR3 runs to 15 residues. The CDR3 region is CASSPVGQGADGYTF. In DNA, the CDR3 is TGTGCCAGCTCACCAGTCGGACAGGGGGCTGATGGCTACACCTTC. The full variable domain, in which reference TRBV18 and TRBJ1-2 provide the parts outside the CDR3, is NAGVMQNPRHLVRRRGQEARLRCSPMKGHSHVYWYRQLPEEGLKFMVYLQKENIIDESGMPKERFSAEFPKEGPSILRIQQVVRGDSAAYFCASSPVGQGADGYTFGSGTRLTVV.

The CDR3 here is CASSLTSRDRGRDREEKLFF. The DNA of the CDR3 is TGCGCCAGCAGCTTGACTTCCCGGGACAGGGGGCGAGATCGTGAGGAAAAACTGTTTTTT. The gene calls are TRBV5-1 and TRBJ1-4, with 12 bases that match TRBD1. Looked up from germline, CDR1 is SGHRS and CDR2 is YFSETQ. The CDR3 length is 20 residues. Losses at the gene ends were 1 base for V and 8 bases for J; bases not matched to a gene: 18.

CDR3 DNA: TGTGCCAGCAGCCCGTTGCATACATCCTCGAACACTGAAGCTTTCTTT. Its protein product is CASSPLHTSSNTEAFF. This chain connects TRBV14 to TRBJ1-1, with D unclear. CDR1 is SGHDN and CDR2 is FVKESK in the germline V gene. The CDR3 loop spans 16 amino acids. The V end lost 4 bases, the J end lost 1 base, and 16 bases lay between the germline ends.

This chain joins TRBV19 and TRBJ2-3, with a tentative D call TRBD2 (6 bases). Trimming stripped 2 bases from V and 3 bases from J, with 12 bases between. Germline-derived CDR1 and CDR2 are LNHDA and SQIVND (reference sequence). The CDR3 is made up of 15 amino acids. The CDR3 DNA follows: TGTGCCAGTAGTATATTTGGGGACTTGACAGATACGCAGTATTTT. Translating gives CASSIFGDLTDTQYF.